A selection of T cell receptor beta chains follows, all from one sample in a study of CD8+ T cells in alopecia areata. Produced via immunoSEQ multiplex PCR; TCRdb's table is partial and in-frame only. The sample holds some 190,000 clones; approximately 50% are singletons and the top ten take over 9%. The sequencing here drew on CD8+ T cells sorted from blood, taken at approximately week 52, from a patient treated with tofacitinib. Receptor source: a human donor with alopecia areata. Both conserved end residues are part of each CDR3. D genes are given only for firm matches. A row's size may be missing; if present it is once, few, many or a size class.

few,TRBD1,TRBJ1-2,TRBV18,TGTGCCAGCTCACCACCCCTGGACAGGGGGCAGAGAGGCTACACCTTC,CASSPPLDRGQRGYTF
.,.,TRBJ2-6,TRBV6-5,TGTGCCAGCAGTTACTACGGGTCTGGGGCCAACGTCCTGACTTTC,CASSYYGSGANVLTF
.,.,TRBJ2-2,TRBV30,TGTGCCTGGAGTGTACTGGGTCCCGGGGAGCTGTTTTTT,CAWSVLGPGELFF
.,.,TRBJ1-1,TRBV20-1,TGCAGTGTCCCGGGGGACACTGAAGCTTTCTTT,CSVPGDTEAFF
few,.,TRBJ2-3,TRBV9,TGTGCCAGCAGCTTTGGCGATTACGATACGCAGTATTTT,CASSFGDYDTQYF
.,.,TRBJ2-4,TRBV5-6,TGTGCCTCCTCGGGGGAAGACGACATTCAGTACTTC,CASSGEDDIQYF
.,.,TRBJ1-1,TRBV5-1,TGCGCCAGCAGCTTGCTGGGTACGAAAAACACTGAAGCTTTCTTT,CASSLLGTKNTEAFF
once,TRBD2,TRBJ2-7,TRBV7-8,TGTGCCAGCAGCTTAGCGCTAGCGGGGGCAATTGCGAGGGAGCAGTACTTC,CASSLALAGAIAREQYF
.,.,TRBJ1-6,TRBV11-2,TGTGCCAGCAGCTCCGGGACACGGGATTCACCCCTCCACTTT,CASSSGTRDSPLHF
.,.,TRBJ1-4,TRBV13,TGTGCCAGCAGCTTATCGACCAACGTAGGAGAAAAACTGTTTTTT,CASSLSTNVGEKLFF
once,.,TRBJ1-6,TRBV6-5,TGTGCCAGCAGTTGGGGGGGACAAGCAGGAAATTCACCCCTCCACTTT,CASSWGGQAGNSPLHF
.,.,TRBJ2-2,TRBV5-1,TGCGCCAGCAGCTTGGGCAGGGTCGGGAGCACCGGGGAGCTGTTTTTT,CASSLGRVGSTGELFF
.,.,TRBJ1-3,TRBV2,TGTGCCAGCAGTTCGTTAGCCGACGACACCATATATTTT,CASSSLADDTIYF
.,.,TRBJ1-1,TRBV30,TGTGCCTCCCATTTCATGGGTGAAGCTTTCTTT,CASHFMGEAFF